The 12 T cell receptor beta chains below were found in one sample sequenced in a study of beta chain features in type 1 diabetes. Findings and limits, study-wide: Type 1 diabetes patients had moderately but significantly shorter TCRB CDR3s in all four CD4+ subsets.

No antigen has been identified for these receptors. Isolated RNA was reverse transcribed in full, so expressed TCRB transcripts were sequenced. Libraries were prepared by immunoSEQ multiplex PCR; TCRdb keeps only in-frame clonotypes and omits some of them. The sample contains approximately 150,000 clones, approximately 10% of which appear only once. Source material: central memory CD4+ T cells from blood. Receptors were obtained from a man younger than 40 with type 1 diabetes.

This clone was recorded a few times. This CDR3 is CASLSGGARDEQFF. The CDR3 nucleotides read TGTGCCAGCCTGAGCGGGGGGGCCAGGGATGAGCAGTTCTTC. V is TRBV7-2 and J is TRBJ2-1, with TRBD2 matching over 10 bases. Trimming removed 8 bases from V and 8 bases from J; junction bases left unmatched: 9. This CDR3 comprises 14 residues. The V gene's germline CDR1 is SGHTA and CDR2 FQGNSA.

This clone was seen a handful of times. J is TRBJ1-6 and V is TRBV7-3, with unresolved D. Trimming left V 0 bases short and J 7 bases short, with 7 bases between. From germline, CDR1 is SGHTA and CDR2 FQGTGA. The CDR3 spans 14 residues. This CDR3 reads CASSLTGRNSPLHF. In DNA form, the CDR3 reads TGTGCCAGCAGCTTAACAGGGAGGAATTCACCCCTCCACTTT. Variable domain in full (rest from reference TRBV7-3 and TRBJ1-6): GAGVSQTPSNKVTEKGKYVELRCDPISGHTALYWYRQSLGQGPEFLIYFQGTGAADDSGLPNDRFFAVRPEGSVSTLKIQRTERGDSAVYLCASSLTGRNSPLHFGNGTRLTVT.

This clone was observed a handful of times. The chain is built from TRBV9 and TRBJ1-3; no reliable D call. Trimming left V 1 base short and J 3 bases short, with 11 bases between. Germline-derived CDR1 and CDR2 are SGDLS and YYNGEE. The CDR3 is 15 residues long. This chain's CDR3 is CASSVSPGSGNTIYF. CDR3 nucleotides: TGTGCCAGCAGCGTATCTCCGGGGAGTGGAAACACCATATATTTT.

This chain links TRBV19 with TRBJ2-7, with TRBD1 matching 8 bases. Germline lookup yields CDR1 LNHDA and CDR2 SQIVND (reference sequence). The CDR3 loop spans 14 amino acids. J was trimmed by 5 bases and V by 9 bases; bases with no gene match: 12. CDR3 loop: CASRTSGGLNEQYF. CDR3 nucleotide sequence: TGTGCCAGCCGAACTTCAGGGGGCCTGAACGAGCAGTACTTC.

The chain has TRBV6-1 and TRBJ2-7; the D is unclear. V gave up 3 bases and J gave up 3 bases, with 6 bases separating them. This CDR3 spans 12 amino acids. Germline CDR1 MNHNS, CDR2 SASEGT. The CDR3 DNA is TGTGCCAGCAGTGATCCCATCTACGAGCAGTACTTC. It specifies CASSDPIYEQYF.

The chain combines TRBV9 with TRBJ1-2, with D tentatively TRBD1 (6 bases). Trimming pared 4 bases from V and 3 bases from J, leaving 13 bases between. Germline V lookup: CDR1 SGDLS, CDR2 YYNGEE. The CDR3 covers 14 residues. CDR3 in DNA: TGTGCCAGCAGCCCTTCGTCAGGGGACTATGGCTACACCTTC. Its translation: CASSPSSGDYGYTF.

In this sample, this clone turned up a few times. The V call is TRBV12-5, the J call TRBJ1-1; D is unclear. Germline V gives CDR1 LGHNT, CDR2 FRNRAP. The germline V and J ends were trimmed by 8 bases and 1 base, with 14 bases remaining between them. This CDR3 has 14 residues. CDR3 residues: CASQLREANTEAFF. In DNA, the CDR3 is TGTGCTAGTCAGCTAAGGGAGGCGAACACTGAAGCTTTCTTT.

The chain is built from TRBV4-3 and TRBJ1-1, with 8 nucleotides matching TRBD1. Germline V CDR1 and CDR2: LGHNA, YSLEER. The CDR3 is 13 residues long. The V gene end was trimmed by 5 bases and the J gene end by 4 bases; junction bases not matched to a gene: 3. This CDR3 reads CASSVQGGTEAFF. For the CDR3, the DNA is TGCGCCAGCAGCGTACAGGGGGGCACTGAAGCTTTCTTT.

This clone was detected a few times. The rearrangement joins TRBV5-1 to TRBJ2-6; 8 bases fit TRBD2. The trim removed 5 bases at V and 4 bases at J, leaving 5 bases unmatched. CDR3 size: 15 residues. Germline V lookup: CDR1 SGHRS, CDR2 YFSETQ. This chain's CDR3 is CASRASGSGANVLTF. DNA for the CDR3: TGCGCCAGCAGGGCTAGCGGGTCAGGGGCCAACGTCCTGACTTTC.

The chain joins TRBV5-6 to TRBJ2-5, with D maybe TRBD2 (5 bases). The germline gives CDR1 SGHDT, CDR2 YYEEEE. This CDR3 region has 13 residues. V was pared by 1 base and J by 5 bases, with 9 bases between. This CDR3 reads CASSLRGPETQYF. DNA of the CDR3: TGTGCCAGCAGCTTGCGGGGTCCGGAGACCCAGTACTTC.

This clone was counted ten times or more. The CDR3 coding sequence is TGTGCCTGGAGTGTAAACCGAGGGGATACGCAGTATTTT. Its protein is CAWSVNRGDTQYF. This chain uses TRBV30 with TRBJ2-3; D might be TRBD2 (5 bases). The CDR3 is 13 amino acids. Per the germline V gene, CDR1 is GTSNPN and CDR2 is SVGIG (reference sequence). V was pared by 0 bases and J by 6 bases, with 10 bases between.

This sequence joins TRBV4-1 and TRBJ2-2; 9 nucleotides line up with TRBD2. V lost 6 bases, J lost 8 bases, and 7 bases stayed unmatched. This CDR3 contains 14 residues. Per germline, CDR1 MGHRA and CDR2 YSYEKL. CDR3 loop: CASRREGARGELFF. DNA for the CDR3: TGCGCCAGCAGGCGGGAGGGGGCTCGAGGGGAGCTGTTTTTT.